Included here is one T cell receptor (beta chain) sequence, with context. The entry originates in a study of blood T cell repertoires in COVID-19. At the level of the study: Collection of acute and convalescent COVID-19 samples took place in the United States, Italy and Spain. Sources were T cells, B-cell-depleted T cells, or PBMCs; the material itself was cDNA or gDNA.

The table came from immunoSEQ multiplex PCR; TCRdb's copy has only in-frame clones and leaves some out. Of 150,000 to 200,000 clones listed, 70% to 90% are singletons. Sequences were obtained from peripheral blood. This TCR was sampled from a human donor in a cohort sampled during active COVID-19.

The CDR3 loop reads CATKYYGYTF. The CDR3 DNA sequence: TGTGCCACTAAGTACTATGGCTACACCTTC. The rearrangement joins TRBV6-5 to TRBJ1-2; no definite D call. V dropped 10 bases and J dropped 3 bases, with 6 bases sitting between them. The germline CDR1 and CDR2 sequences are MNHEY and SVGAGI. There are 10 residues in the CDR3.